A selection of T cell receptor beta chains follows, all from one sample in a study of neurological immune-mediated disorders. TCRdb itself ran the 5' RACE reads through MiXCR, one entry per CDR3 protein. The sample has 39,000 or so distinct CDR3 sequences, roughly 2.5% seen once. Source material: PBMCs. The receptors shown here come from a man aged 30-40 years with multiple sclerosis. Each CDR3 is given with its conserved first and last residue. A D gene is named only where the DNA matches it firmly. Not every row has a clone size; where given, it reads once, few, many or a size class.

length	size	V	D	J	DNA	CDR3
15	many	TRBV20-1	.	TRBJ2-7	TGCAGTGCTAAGGGCGGGTTCGGGCGGTCCTACGAGCAGTACTTC	CSAKGGFGRSYEQYF
17	many	TRBV20-1	TRBD2	TRBJ2-2	TGCAGTGCTAGAGACAGATTTAGCGGGAGAAACACCGGGGAGCTGTTTTTT	CSARDRFSGRNTGELFF
12	.	TRBV3-1	.	TRBJ2-1	TGTGCCAGCAGCCAAGCGCGGGGCGGTCAGTTCTTC	CASSQARGGQFF
13	many	TRBV10-3	.	TRBJ2-7	TGTGCCATCTCATTAGACGGAAACTACGAGCAGTACTTC	CAISLDGNYEQYF
16	many	TRBV9	TRBD1	TRBJ2-2	TGTGCCAGCAGCGTCGGGTTCGGGACAGGCACCGGGGAGCTGTTTTTT	CASSVGFGTGTGELFF
14	many	TRBV7-3	TRBD2	TRBJ2-7	TGTGCCAGCAGCGTTAGCGGGGGAGGCTACGAGCAGTACTTC	CASSVSGGGYEQYF
15	many	TRBV10-3	TRBD1	TRBJ2-7	TGTGCCATCAGACCCGATCGGGCAGGGGGCTCCGAGCAGTACTTC	CAIRPDRAGGSEQYF
14	many	TRBV20-1	.	TRBJ2-1	TGCAGTGCTAGAGATGTGTGGGCTCGTGCTGAGCAGTTCTTC	CSARDVWARAEQFF
14	many	TRBV5-6	.	TRBJ2-3	TGTGCCAGCAGCTTGCCTTCTAGCACAGATACGCAGTATTTT	CASSLPSSTDTQYF
15	many	TRBV18	.	TRBJ1-2	TGTGCCAGCAAAACGGAGGCAGGATCTAACTATGGCTACACCTTC	CASKTEAGSNYGYTF
15	many	TRBV6-4	TRBD2	TRBJ2-1	TGTGCCAGCAGTGAGAAAGCGGGAGCCTACAATGAGCAGTTCTTC	CASSEKAGAYNEQFF
13	many	TRBV27	.	TRBJ1-3	TGTGCCAGCAGTTTCTCAGCTGGAAACACCATATATTTT	CASSFSAGNTIYF
14	few	TRBV5-1	.	TRBJ1-1	TGCGCCAGCAGCTTGGAGGGGGGGAACACTGAAGCTTTCTTT	CASSLEGGNTEAFF
11	many	TRBV4-1	.	TRBJ2-1	TGCGCCAGCAGGATTGGCAATGAGCAGTTCTTC	CASRIGNEQFF
14	many	TRBV12-3/TRBV12-4	TRBD1	TRBJ1-2	TGTGCCAGCAGGGGACCTACAGGGGGCTATGGCTACACCTTC	CASRGPTGGYGYTF
16	many	TRBV5-1	.	TRBJ1-3	TGCGCCAGCAGCGCGCTAGGGGGGGCGCTTGGAAACACCATATATTTT	CASSALGGALGNTIYF
14	.	TRBV15	.	TRBJ2-3	TGTGCCACCAGCAACGGACTGTACACAGATACGCAGTATTTT	CATSNGLYTDTQYF
12	many	TRBV20-1	.	TRBJ1-2	TGCAGTGCTAGAGGGGAATTCTATGGCTACACCTTC	CSARGEFYGYTF
14	many	TRBV5-1	.	TRBJ2-7	TGCGCCAGTTACCAAGGGGCTCGAAACGGCGAGCAGTACTTC	CASYQGARNGEQYF
15	.	TRBV3-1	.	TRBJ2-7	TGTGCCAGCAGCCAAGTGCCCTGGGTTGGTAGCGAGCAGTACTTC	CASSQVPWVGSEQYF
16	many	TRBV7-3	.	TRBJ2-2	TGTGCCAGCAGCTTAATCGGGGGAGCGAACACCGGGGAGCTGTTTTTT	CASSLIGGANTGELFF
16	many	TRBV28	TRBD1	TRBJ2-2	TGTGCCAGCAGCCTCCCAGGGACAGGTAGCTCTGGGGAGCTGTTTTTT	CASSLPGTGSSGELFF
14	many	TRBV7-9	.	TRBJ2-7	TGTGCCAGCAGCTTATACGGGACCTCCTACGAGCAGTACTTC	CASSLYGTSYEQYF
18	many	TRBV20-1	TRBD2	TRBJ2-2	TGCAGTGCTAGAGCAAGCTCTAGCGGGGCAGCGAACACCGGGGAGCTGTTTTTT	CSARASSSGAANTGELFF
15	many	TRBV7-2	.	TRBJ1-1	TGTGCCAGCAGCTCAAAGGGGAGGGTGGTCACTGAAGCTTTCTTT	CASSSKGRVVTEAFF
16	many	TRBV15	.	TRBJ1-1	TGTGCCACCAGCAGAGATCTTGACTTGGTGTGGACTGAAGCTTTCTTT	CATSRDLDLVWTEAFF
15	many	TRBV4-1	TRBD1	TRBJ2-5	TGCGCCAGCAGCCATCCGACAGGGAACGGGGAGACCCAGTACTTC	CASSHPTGNGETQYF
15	many	TRBV20-1	TRBD1	TRBJ1-5	TGCAGTGCTAGAGGGGGACAGGCCGCCAATCAGCCCCAGCATTTT	CSARGGQAANQPQHF
15	many	TRBV20-1	TRBD1	TRBJ2-5	TGCAGTGCTACGCTATCCGGGACAGGGATGGAGACCCAGTACTTC	CSATLSGTGMETQYF
15	many	TRBV6-1	.	TRBJ1-5	TGTGCCAGCAGCGAAGATTTACAGAGAAATCAGCCCCAGCATTTT	CASSEDLQRNQPQHF
14	many	TRBV5-6	.	TRBJ2-7	TGTGCCAGCAGCCTCGCGACAGGCCCCTACGAGCAGTACTTC	CASSLATGPYEQYF
13	many	TRBV25-1	.	TRBJ1-2	TGTGCCAGCAGTGGCAGGGCCGGCTATGGCTACACCTTC	CASSGRAGYGYTF
16	many	TRBV7-9	.	TRBJ1-2	TGTGCCAGCAGCGACGTGGGCTCCTCGAAAACCCGAGGCTACACCTTC	CASSDVGSSKTRGYTF
13	few	TRBV12-3/TRBV12-4	.	TRBJ2-5	TGTGCCAGCAGTTTGATTAGCGCAGAGACCCAGTACTTC	CASSLISAETQYF
14	many	TRBV7-9	.	TRBJ2-5	TGTGCCAGCAGCTTAGCAGGGACCCAAGAGACCCAGTACTTC	CASSLAGTQETQYF
15	many	TRBV6-5	TRBD1	TRBJ1-1	TGTGCCAGCAGTCGGACAGGGGGCTTTGGCACTGAAGCTTTCTTT	CASSRTGGFGTEAFF
15	many	TRBV5-1	.	TRBJ2-7	TGCGCCTCCACGTTCGACGGGAGCCTCTCCTACGAGCAGTACTTC	CASTFDGSLSYEQYF
14	many	TRBV10-3	TRBD1	TRBJ1-2	TGTGCCATCAAAGCCACAGGGGGGGCCTATGGCTACACCTTC	CAIKATGGAYGYTF
15	many	TRBV12-3/TRBV12-4	.	TRBJ1-6	TGTGCCAGCAGTTTAGGGGCAGGGGTTAATTCACCCCTCCACTTT	CASSLGAGVNSPLHF
14	many	TRBV11-2	.	TRBJ1-1	TGTGCCAGCAGCTTAGGCGGCAGGAACACTGAAGCTTTCTTT	CASSLGGRNTEAFF
13	many	TRBV12-3/TRBV12-4	TRBD1	TRBJ1-2	TGTGCCAGCAGTGCGGACAGGGACTATGGCTACACCTTC	CASSADRDYGYTF
14	many	TRBV20-1	.	TRBJ2-5	TGCAGTGCGCCATTGGACACTCTGGCTGAGACCCAGTACTTC	CSAPLDTLAETQYF